This TCR beta chain was captured by sequencing in a study of T cells in Graves' hyperthyroidism and ophthalmopathy. CDR3 size: 16 residues. Germline V gene data show CDR1 as SEHNR and CDR2 as FQNEAQ (reference sequence). The V gene end was trimmed by 3 bases and the J gene end by 4 bases; junction bases not matched to a gene: 9. Template material for amplifying TCR beta CDR3 regions consisted of RNA transcripts. RT-PCR in the first round (using the HTBI primer set) targeted the TCR CDR3. TCRdb reanalysed the multiplex PCR reads using MiXCR and keeps one entry per CDR3 protein. The table shows more than 300,000 distinct CDR3 sequences, with about a sixth occurring only once. This clonotype was detected many times. Patients were excluded for uncontrolled infection, other autoimmune disease, pregnancy or lactation.

The rearrangement links TRBV7-9 to TRBJ2-1, with 7 bases identical to TRBD2. The sample comprised blood. The origin of this receptor is a woman under 40 with Graves' hyperthyroidism that later progressed to Graves' ophthalmopathy. The CDR3 sequence is CASSFSVLAEYNEQFF. CDR3 coding DNA: TGTGCCAGCAGCTTTTCGGTGCTAGCGGAATACAATGAGCAGTTCTTC.